The rows below give T cell receptor beta chains drawn from one sample of a study of T cells in Graves' hyperthyroidism and ophthalmopathy. TCRdb itself ran the multiplex PCR reads through MiXCR, one entry per CDR3 protein. The data contain about 420,000 distinct CDR3 sequences, more than 15% of them seen just once; the ten biggest clones take up over 7.5%. Sequencing was performed on blood. All receptors come from a woman younger than 30 with Graves' hyperthyroidism. Both conserved end residues are trimmed from each CDR3. Only part of the rows carry a size: once, few, many, or a class if the clone is expanded.

TRBV4-1 | . | ASSPGDTDNEKLF
TRBV18 | many | ASSPRLREQY
TRBV9 | many | ASSVGLLNTGELF
TRBV19 | . | ASSIIVRTKSTGELF
TRBV12-3/TRBV12-4 | few | ASSLWSGESETQY
TRBV27 | . | ASSLYEGARGQPQH
TRBV5-5 | many | ASSLGDRQGNQPQH
TRBV5-1 | . | ASSLATTNEKLF
TRBV5-8 | many | ASSLGTGRENQPQH
TRBV9 | many | ASSVDWQGVTQY
TRBV5-1 | many | ASSLGLRDTDSNYGYT
TRBV4-1 | many | ASSQDRLLPAREKLF
TRBV30 | many | AQSGANVLT
TRBV10-3 | many | AIRSSGTDTQY
TRBV12-5 | . | ASGLPGTGYTGELF
TRBV6-1 | few | ASREPGQSSYNSPLH
TRBV7-9 | many | ASSPVEETQY
TRBV2 | many | ASSEALGWPHSLDIDTQY
TRBV3-1 | few | ASSLRGLGYEQY
TRBV6-1 | few | ASSEATGVVGELF
TRBV7-8 | many | ASSSRTSGSYNEQF